The entry below describes one TCR beta chain. The antigen is not known. The treatment: 15 Gy SBRT to primary tumor, nephrectomy 4 weeks later. The data originate from a study of radiation and T cells in renal cell carcinoma. Study findings and constraints: Dominant CDR3 motifs occupied more repertoire in irradiated than control tumors.

The method was immunoSEQ multiplex PCR; TCRdb's version includes in-frame clones alone and lacks a portion of them. The profile shows tens of thousands of clones, 47% of them singletons. This specimen consisted of tumor tissue, obtained from a patient whose treatment included radiotherapy and nephrectomy. The source of this sequence is a woman aged 45-65 years with renal cell carcinoma.

CDR3 protein: CAISDPDGANVLTF. Here the CDR3 DNA reads TGTGCCATCAGTGATCCCGATGGGGCCAACGTCCTGACTTTC. V and J are TRBV10-3 and TRBJ2-6, with D unclear. The V and J ends lost 3 bases and 3 bases respectively, with 6 bases between them. This CDR3 region has 14 residues. The germline V gene encodes CDR1 ENHRY and CDR2 SYGVKD.